One sample yielded the 4 T cell receptor beta chains listed below, sequenced in a study of T cell clonality in common variable immunodeficiency. The method was immunoSEQ multiplex PCR; TCRdb's version includes in-frame clones alone and lacks a portion of them. Singletons are absent from the sample, which has tens of thousands of clones. Sequencing used peripheral blood mononuclear cells. These receptors all come from a person aged 18 to 70 in good health.

This clone was recorded at least ten times. The CDR3 here is CASSPRATGISTGELFF. Partial CDR3 DNA: TGTGCCAGCAGCCCCAGAGCGACAGGGATCTCCACCGGGGAG. The V gene is TRBV13, the J gene TRBJ2-2; 7 bases fit TRBD1. The CDR3 end is not reached by the read, which stops 3 residues before it; the germline J gene fills it in. CDR1 and CDR2 from the germline V gene are PRHDT and FYEKMQ (reference sequence). V dropped 5 bases and J dropped 4; count of bases not matched to a gene: 13. This CDR3 region has 17 residues.

In the case of this clone: The sequenced fragment ends 3 residues before the CDR3 boundary, so the rest is inferred from the germline J gene. The rearrangement links TRBV18 to TRBJ1-2; tentatively, D is TRBD1 (5 bases). Germline assignment: CDR1 KGHSH and CDR2 LQKENI. The CDR3 spans 14 residues. The CDR3 DNA, read in part, is TGTGCCAGCTCACCAGCCGGGACTAGTCCCGAC. Its translation: CASSPAGTSPD. The full CDR3 protein reads CASSPAGTSPDYTF.

About this clone: At one end, the junction sequence differs from germline, possibly due to a read error. The read is 3 residues too short to cover the CDR3 end, so that end is filled in from the germline J gene. The V gene is TRBV5-1, the J gene TRBJ1-1; D is unresolved. The germline V gene encodes CDR1 SGHRS and CDR2 YFSETQ. The CDR3 has 15 residues. The sequenced CDR3 bases are TGCGCCAGCAGCTTGGGTCATCCGCAAAACACCGAA. It is translated as CASSLGHPQNTE. The entire CDR3 sequence reads CASSLGHPQNTEAFF.

The table lists this clone with many counts. The observed sequence ends 3 residues before the CDR3 terminus, with the missing tail filled in from the germline J gene. J is TRBJ1-4 and V is TRBV7-9; a weak D match, TRBD1 (6 bases). CDR3 length equals 14 residues. The V end lost 5 bases, the J end lost 8 bases, and 15 bases lay between the germline ends. Germline V CDR1 and CDR2: SEHNR, FQNEAQ (reference sequence). The chain's CDR3 is CASSHPNRDEKLFF. CDR3 bases read: TGTGCCAGCAGCCACCCAAACAGGGACGAAAAA.